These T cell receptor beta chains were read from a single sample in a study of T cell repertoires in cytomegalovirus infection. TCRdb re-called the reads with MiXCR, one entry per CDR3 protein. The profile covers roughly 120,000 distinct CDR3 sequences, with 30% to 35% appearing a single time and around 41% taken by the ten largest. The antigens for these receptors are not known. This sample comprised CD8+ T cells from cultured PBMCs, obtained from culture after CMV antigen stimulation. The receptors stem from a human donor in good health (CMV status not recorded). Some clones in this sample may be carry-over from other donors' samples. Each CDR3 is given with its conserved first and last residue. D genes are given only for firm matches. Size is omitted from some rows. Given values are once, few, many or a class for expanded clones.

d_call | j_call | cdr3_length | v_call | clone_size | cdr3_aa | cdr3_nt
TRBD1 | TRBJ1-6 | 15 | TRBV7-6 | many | CASSRRTGGNSPLHF | TGTGCCAGCAGCCGCAGGACAGGGGGAAATTCACCCCTCCACTTT
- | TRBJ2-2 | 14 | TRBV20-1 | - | CSARVGIYTGELFF | TGCAGTGCTAGAGTGGGGATATACACCGGGGAGCTGTTTTTT
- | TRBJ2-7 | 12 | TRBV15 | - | CATSGYRDEQYF | TGTGCCACCAGCGGATACAGGGACGAGCAGTACTTC
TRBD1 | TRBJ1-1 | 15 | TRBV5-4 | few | CASRSGQGLNTEAFF | TGTGCCAGCAGGTCCGGACAGGGGTTGAACACTGAAGCTTTCTTT
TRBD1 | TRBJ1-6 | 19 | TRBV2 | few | CASSGNKDRAITINSPLHF | TGTGCCAGCAGTGGAAATAAGGACAGGGCCATTACAATAAATTCACCCCTCCACTTT
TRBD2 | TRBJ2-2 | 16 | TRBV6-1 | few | CASSAPAGANTGELFF | TGTGCCAGCAGTGCGCCAGCGGGGGCGAACACCGGGGAGCTGTTTTTT
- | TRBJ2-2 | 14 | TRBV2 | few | CASDRRANTGELFF | TGTGCCAGCGACCGGAGGGCGAACACCGGGGAGCTGTTTTTT
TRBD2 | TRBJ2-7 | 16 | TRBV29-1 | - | CSVEVRLAGRNYEQYF | TGCAGCGTTGAAGTTCGACTAGCGGGAAGAAACTACGAGCAGTACTTC
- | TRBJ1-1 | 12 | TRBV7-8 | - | CASTVGQIEAFF | TGTGCCAGCACCGTCGGACAGATAGAAGCTTTCTTT
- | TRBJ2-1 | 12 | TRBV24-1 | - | CATSQGVNEQFF | TGTGCCACCAGTCAGGGTGTGAATGAGCAGTTCTTC
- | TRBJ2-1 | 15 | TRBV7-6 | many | CASSLGARGSGEQFF | TGTGCCAGCAGCTTAGGAGCCAGGGGTTCGGGTGAGCAGTTCTTC
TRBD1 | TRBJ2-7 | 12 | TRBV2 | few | CARDRKDNEQYF | TGTGCCAGGGACAGGAAAGACAACGAGCAGTACTTC
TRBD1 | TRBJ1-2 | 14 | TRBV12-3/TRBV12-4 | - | CASSPTGPNYGYTF | TGTGCCAGCAGTCCGACAGGGCCCAACTATGGCTACACCTTC
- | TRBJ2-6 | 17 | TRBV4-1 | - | CASSQAGSSPGANVLTF | TGCGCCAGCAGCCAAGCTGGCAGTTCCCCTGGGGCCAACGTCCTGACTTTC
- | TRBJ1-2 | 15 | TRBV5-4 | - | CASSLEADLGPGYTF | TGTGCCAGCAGCTTGGAGGCGGACTTAGGGCCTGGCTACACCTTC